The next 27 T cell receptor beta chains were all read from a single sample in a study of T cells in Graves' hyperthyroidism and ophthalmopathy (dated by TCRdb to about 2019). The library was obtained by multiplex PCR. The instrument given in TCRdb is Illumina HiSeq 2000. TCR beta CDR3 regions were amplified from RNA transcripts. The TCR CDR3 was subjected to a first round of RT-PCR using the HTBI primer set and the Qiagen OneStep RT-PCR kit. The public reads were reprocessed in TCRdb via fastp at Q25 and MiXCR, keeping in-frame beta chains. Identical CDR3 protein sequences are pooled into one entry, listed with their most common genes and DNA. The sample table holds fewer than 450,000 distinct CDR3 sequences, of which roughly a sixth were seen once. The top ten hold approximately 35% of the sample. Sequencing was done on a sample of blood. The receptors were sampled from a woman aged 30 to 39 with Graves' hyperthyroidism that later progressed to Graves' ophthalmopathy.

This clonotype was found many times. The chain joins TRBV20-1 to TRBJ2-2, with D unresolved. The ends were cut back, 5 bases at V and 2 bases at J, with 12 bases in the middle. The CDR3 contains 14 residues. Germline CDR1 DFQATT, CDR2 SNEGSKA (reference sequence). The DNA of the CDR3 is TGCAGTGCTCCGCAGGTCCGAAACACCGGGGAGCTGTTTTTT. Amino acids: CSAPQVRNTGELFF.

The sample holds many counts of this clonotype. The V gene is TRBV28, the J gene TRBJ2-5, with D perhaps matching TRBD1 or TRBD2 (6 bases each). Trimming removed 6 bases at V and 4 bases at J, with 15 bases between. CDR1 is MDHEN, CDR2 SYDVKM, per germline. There are 14 residues in the CDR3. Written as DNA, the CDR3 is TGTGCCAGCAGCCCGGGGGCAAATCTAGAGACCCAGTACTTC. Its translation is CASSPGANLETQYF. Full variable domain (missing parts from reference TRBV28 and TRBJ2-5): DVKVTQSSRYLVKRTGEKVFLECVQDMDHENMFWYRQDPGLGLRLIYFSYDVKMKEKGDIPEGYSVSREKKERFSLILESASTNQTSMYLCASSPGANLETQYFGPGTRLLVL.

The J gene is TRBJ2-4, the V gene TRBV2, with 10 bases that match TRBD1. CDR3 length equals 13 residues. Germline loops: CDR1 SNHLY, CDR2 FYNNEI. The V gene end was trimmed by 6 bases and the J gene end by 6 bases; junction bases not matched to a gene: 2. The CDR3 nucleotides read TGTGCCAGCAGCCGGACAGGGGGAAACATTCAGTACTTC. Translated: CASSRTGGNIQYF.

This clonotype was seen a handful of times. The rearrangement joins TRBV7-2 to TRBJ1-3; 8 nucleotides line up with TRBD1. With 2 bases clipped from V and 2 bases from J, the junction kept 2 bases outside the gene matches. Germline V CDR1 and CDR2: SGHTA, FQGNSA. The CDR3 is made up of 15 amino acids. CDR3 coding DNA: TGTGCCAGCAGCTTAACAGGGGGAACTGGAAACACCATATATTTT. As protein: CASSLTGGTGNTIYF.

In its sample, this clonotype was seen many times. CDR3 nucleotides: TGTGCCAGCGGGAGCGGGAGGGCCAATGGTGAGCAGTTCTTC. Its translation is CASGSGRANGEQFF. The chain has TRBV6-1 and TRBJ2-1, with TRBD2 identical over 10 bases. The germline CDR1 and CDR2 sequences are MNHNS and SASEGT. The CDR3 is 14 residues long. The V gene end was trimmed by 8 bases and the J gene end by 9 bases; junction bases not matched to a gene: 10.

This clonotype was detected many times. A read error may produce the germline difference seen at one junction end. The genes are TRBV12-3 or TRBV12-4 and TRBJ2-3; D gene ambiguous. The CDR3 contains 11 residues. CDR3 bases: TGTGCCAGCAGCTTAGTGGATACGCAGTATTTT. Translating it yields CASSLVDTQYF.

This clonotype appeared many times. The chain combines TRBV5-1 with TRBJ1-1; 8 bases line up with TRBD1. Trimming at V came to 4 bases and at J to 5 bases, leaving 7 bases not matched to a gene. This CDR3 region has 14 residues. Germline V gene sequence: CDR1 SGHRS, CDR2 YFSETQ. The CDR3 DNA reads as TGCGCCAGCAGCACAGGGGGTGCAGGTACTGAAGCTTTCTTT. Translation: CASSTGGAGTEAFF.

A single count supports this clonotype. The rearrangement joins TRBV4-1 to TRBJ2-2; no firm D call. The CDR3 is made up of 15 amino acids. Trimming cost V 0 bases and J 0 bases, with 5 bases left between them. The V gene's germline CDR1 is MGHRA and CDR2 YSYEKL. The CDR3 sequence: CASSQDRANTGELFF. In nucleotides, the CDR3 is TGCGCCAGCAGCCAAGATAGGGCGAACACCGGGGAGCTGTTTTTT.

At least ten counts were recorded for this clonotype. The chain carries TRBV5-1 and TRBJ1-1; D is uncertain. The V end was cut by 1 base, the J end by 6 bases, with 13 bases between. Germline CDR1 is SGHRS and CDR2 is YFSETQ. There are 14 residues in the CDR3. CDR3 residues: CASSLRSGAAEAFF. The CDR3 bases are TGCGCCAGCAGCTTGCGTTCTGGAGCGGCTGAAGCTTTCTTT.

This clonotype was picked up many times. The chain is built from TRBV19 and TRBJ2-7; 9 bases align to TRBD1. The CDR3 is made up of 14 amino acids. In germline, CDR1 is LNHDA, CDR2 SQIVND (reference sequence). J lost 7 bases, V lost 2 bases, and 6 bases had no gene match. The CDR3 nucleotides read TGTGCCAGTAGTATAACACAGGGGGCGAGAGAGCAGTACTTC. The encoded protein is CASSITQGAREQYF.

This clonotype was seen more than once but under ten times. This chain links TRBV20-1 with TRBJ2-7; 8 bases are shared with TRBD2. Germline V lookup: CDR1 DFQATT, CDR2 SNEGSKA (reference sequence). The CDR3 is made up of 14 amino acids. Trimming cost V 3 bases and J 7 bases; bases outside gene matches: 11. CDR3 DNA sequence: TGCAGTGCTAGGCGGACTAGCCATGACTGGGAGCAGTACTTC. Amino acid sequence: CSARRTSHDWEQYF.

The V gene is TRBV5-1, the J gene TRBJ2-2; 14 positions match TRBD2. Looked up from germline, CDR1 is SGHRS and CDR2 is YFSETQ. Losses at the gene ends were 4 bases for V and 4 bases for J; bases not matched to a gene: 9. This CDR3 contains 18 residues. The CDR3 DNA reads as TGCGCCAGCAGCGCAAGACTAGCGGGGGGGCTTGTCACCGGGGAGCTGTTTTTT. Its protein product is CASSARLAGGLVTGELFF.

This clonotype turned up a few times. The chain employs TRBV15 and TRBJ1-2; the D is unclear. The germline V gene has CDR1 LNHNV and CDR2 YYDKDF (reference sequence). V was trimmed by 10 bases and J by 4 bases, leaving 13 bases between them. This CDR3 contains 12 residues. The CDR3 nucleotides read TGTGCCATTTCTTCGGCCGGCTATGGCTACACCTTC. This gives the protein CAISSAGYGYTF.

This clonotype was observed at least ten times. This chain connects TRBV27 to TRBJ1-1; 11 nucleotides match TRBD1. Germline CDR1 reads MNHEY; CDR2 reads SMNVEV (reference sequence). This CDR3 has 17 residues. V gave up 6 bases and J gave up 0 bases; unmatched junction bases: 9. The CDR3 loop is CASSPWGQGDMNTEAFF. The CDR3, as DNA: TGTGCCAGCAGCCCGTGGGGACAGGGGGACATGAACACTGAAGCTTTCTTT.

The chain couples TRBV4-1 to TRBJ1-6, with D unresolved. The CDR3 runs to 18 residues. V lost 3 bases, J lost 0 bases, and 15 bases lay in between. The germline CDR1 and CDR2 sequences are MGHRA and YSYEKL. This chain's CDR3 is CASSHFLGPSSYNSPLHF. The CDR3 nucleotides read TGCGCCAGCAGCCATTTTCTAGGGCCCAGCTCCTATAATTCACCCCTCCACTTT.

This clonotype showed up many times. In nucleotides, the CDR3 is TGTGCCAGCAGTCCCTCCTTGGGGCAGAACACTGAAGCTTTCTTT. The encoded protein is CASSPSLGQNTEAFF. The rearrangement joins TRBV12-3 or TRBV12-4 to TRBJ1-1, with D perhaps matching TRBD1 (5 bases). The length of the CDR3 is 15 residues. V shed 5 bases and J shed 1 base, with 14 bases lying between them.

The table lists this clonotype with a few counts. The chain has TRBV4-1 and TRBJ2-1; D may be TRBD2 (6 bases). Germline values: CDR1 MGHRA, CDR2 YSYEKL. The CDR3 runs 14 residues. V lost 0 bases and J 3 bases, leaving 6 bases between the germline ends. CDR3 sequence: CASSQEDYYNEQFF. The DNA of the CDR3 is TGCGCCAGCAGCCAAGAGGACTACTACAATGAGCAGTTCTTC.

A few counts support this clonotype. J is TRBJ1-2 and V is TRBV20-1; D is ambiguous. Germline V gene lookup returns CDR1 DFQATT and CDR2 SNEGSKA (reference sequence). This CDR3 has 15 amino acids. Trimming removed 0 bases from V and 2 bases from J, with 13 bases in between. The chain's CDR3 is CSARDLQKANYGYTF. For the CDR3, the DNA is TGCAGTGCTAGAGACTTACAGAAAGCAAACTATGGCTACACCTTC.

This clonotype was picked up many times. The chain combines TRBV30 with TRBJ1-4, with 7 bases that match TRBD1. Trimming at V came to 3 bases and at J to 0 bases, leaving 4 bases not matched to a gene. The CDR3 consists of 15 residues. Germline CDR1 reads GTSNPN; CDR2 reads SVGIG (reference sequence). The CDR3, as DNA: TGTGCCTGGAGGCCAGGGACAGCAACTAATGAAAAACTGTTTTTT. Its protein product is CAWRPGTATNEKLFF.

This clonotype was seen ten or more times. This chain uses TRBV7-6 with TRBJ1-1; D may be TRBD1 (6 bases). CDR3 length equals 13 residues. Germline CDR1 reads SGHVS; CDR2 reads FNYEAQ. Trimming took 5 bases from V and 3 from J, leaving 10 bases between them. The CDR3 here is CASSLWTDTEAFF. CDR3 coding DNA: TGTGCCAGCAGCCTCTGGACAGACACTGAAGCTTTCTTT.

This clonotype was counted many times. The rearrangement links TRBV28 to TRBJ2-3, with D hard to call. V lost 7 bases to trimming and J lost 6 bases, with 8 bases between them. This CDR3 has 11 amino acids. Germline CDR1 reads MDHEN; CDR2 reads SYDVKM. This CDR3 is CASTRKDTQYF. In nucleotides, the CDR3 is TGTGCCAGCACTCGGAAGGATACGCAGTATTTT. The whole variable domain, remainder taken from reference TRBV28 and TRBJ2-3, is DVKVTQSSRYLVKRTGEKVFLECVQDMDHENMFWYRQDPGLGLRLIYFSYDVKMKEKGDIPEGYSVSREKKERFSLILESASTNQTSMYLCASTRKDTQYFGPGTRLTVL.

A few counts support this clonotype. The chain is built from TRBV19 and TRBJ2-7, with 7 bases fitting TRBD1. This CDR3 region has 13 residues. CDR1 and CDR2 from the germline V gene are LNHDA and SQIVND (reference sequence). Trimming removed 10 bases from V and 0 bases from J; junction bases left unmatched: 6. The CDR3 sequence is CATNTGDSYEQYF. The CDR3 DNA follows: TGTGCCACGAATACAGGGGACTCCTACGAGCAGTACTTC.

This clonotype was counted many times. The CDR3 region is CASSSRGPDQPQHF. CDR3 nucleotides: TGTGCCAGCAGCTCGCGGGGCCCGGATCAGCCCCAGCATTTT. The J gene is TRBJ1-5, the V gene TRBV7-8, with D possibly matching TRBD1 (5 bases). The CDR3 consists of 14 residues. CDR1 is SGHVS and CDR2 is FQNEAQ in the germline V gene. V lost 4 bases and J 5 bases, leaving 12 bases between the germline ends.

This clonotype was seen at least ten times. The chain combines TRBV2 with TRBJ2-7; 7 nucleotides line up with TRBD2. J lost 0 bases, V lost 1 base, and 9 bases had no gene match. Germline V CDR1 and CDR2: SNHLY, FYNNEI. This CDR3 is 17 amino acids long. The CDR3 spells CASSEGRHGGTSYEQYF. The CDR3 DNA follows: TGTGCCAGCAGTGAAGGGCGGCACGGGGGGACCTCCTACGAGCAGTACTTC.

This clonotype was counted at least ten times. The chain recombines TRBV28 with TRBJ2-7, with D perhaps given as TRBD1 or TRBD2 (5 bases each). Germline values: CDR1 MDHEN, CDR2 SYDVKM. This CDR3 contains 14 residues. The V end lost 7 bases, the J end lost 3 bases, and 16 bases lay between the germline ends. The CDR3 reads CASTRGTGGYEQYF. As DNA, the CDR3 is TGTGCCAGCACCCGAGGGACCGGAGGCTACGAGCAGTACTTC.

The rearrangement joins TRBV20-1 to TRBJ2-3, with TRBD2 identical over 7 bases. V shed 2 bases and J 1 base; nucleotides not matched to a gene: 6. The CDR3 loop spans 15 amino acids. Per the germline V gene, CDR1 is DFQATT and CDR2 is SNEGSKA (reference sequence). The CDR3 protein is CSARPLAVGTDTQYF. The DNA of the CDR3 is TGCAGTGCTAGACCCCTAGCGGTTGGCACAGATACGCAGTATTTT.

V usage is TRBV19 and J usage is TRBJ2-3; no definite D call. The germline V gene has CDR1 LNHDA and CDR2 SQIVND (reference sequence). The V end lost 1 base, the J end lost 2 bases, and 13 bases lay between the germline ends. There are 16 residues in the CDR3. CDR3 bases: TGTGCCAGTAGTATAGTAATAGGCCAACACACAGATACGCAGTATTTT. Amino acid sequence: CASSIVIGQHTDTQYF.